This is a list of T cell receptor beta chains from one sample in a study of blood T cell repertoires in COVID-19. Repertoires were generated with immunoSEQ multiplex PCR, while TCRdb's copy carries only in-frame clones and drops some. Of approximately 46,000 clones listed, about 76% are singletons. Sequencing was done on a sample of peripheral blood. The receptor set was obtained from a woman aged 80 or older with COVID-19, enrolled during active disease. Each CDR3 is given with its conserved first and last residue. A D gene is named only where the DNA matches it firmly.

v_gene	j_gene	d_gene	CDR3aa
TRBV24-1	TRBJ2-2	-	CATSDPLGTGELFF
TRBV28	TRBJ1-2	TRBD1	CASRLPGTGGGDGYTF
TRBV7-8	TRBJ1-1	-	CASSGWQGRNTEAFF
TRBV13	TRBJ1-4	-	CASSSTRGGYREKLFF
TRBV28	TRBJ2-1	TRBD2	CASRGTSGVSSYNEQFF
TRBV9	TRBJ1-1	-	CASSVGSSVNTEAFF
TRBV27	TRBJ2-7	TRBD2	CASSLMAGAYEQYF
TRBV27	TRBJ2-2	TRBD2	CASSFSSGIAGELFF
TRBV5-1	TRBJ1-4	TRBD1	CASSLGQGHDEKLFF
TRBV6-4	TRBJ2-3	TRBD1	CASSERTGGRDTQYF
TRBV3-1/TRBV3-2	TRBJ2-1	-	CASSQIRQLGVHNEQFF
TRBV15	TRBJ2-1	-	CATSRDSREQFF
TRBV28	TRBJ2-7	TRBD2	CASSFRGGSSYEQYF
TRBV4-1	TRBJ2-3	TRBD2	CASSQRSTGGSTDTQYF
TRBV3-1/TRBV3-2	TRBJ1-1	-	CASSQGGTFTNTEAFF
TRBV5-6	TRBJ2-7	TRBD1	CASSFSDRGSSYEQYF
TRBV6-5	TRBJ2-7	-	CASSSPTGRYEQYF
TRBV5-1	TRBJ1-4	-	CASSSQVKGEKLFF
TRBV2	TRBJ2-7	TRBD2	CASSESGLAESSYEQYF
TRBV5-1	TRBJ1-2	TRBD1	CASSPGQRSYGYTF
TRBV9	TRBJ2-2	-	CASSVVDRGAAGELFF
TRBV19	TRBJ2-5	TRBD2	CASNSGRETQYF
TRBV9	TRBJ1-1	-	CASSAARHRNTEAFF
TRBV11-3	TRBJ2-1	TRBD2	CASSSGTSGRGGEQFF
TRBV14	TRBJ1-1	-	CASSQAGIGDTEAFF
TRBV19	TRBJ1-5	TRBD1	CASMGRDRDNQPQHF
TRBV29-1	TRBJ1-1	TRBD1	CSVVARSGGTEAFF
TRBV5-1	TRBJ2-7	-	CASSLASSVTYEQYF
TRBV27	TRBJ2-1	-	CASSATIHEQFF
TRBV4-1	TRBJ1-2	TRBD1	CASSQDGRGQRPNGYTF
TRBV7-9	TRBJ1-1	-	CASSQGGGMTTEAFF
TRBV7-3	TRBJ2-3	-	CASSLTGALTDTQYF
TRBV3-1/TRBV3-2	TRBJ2-5	-	CASSQDAKSKETQYF
TRBV7-9	TRBJ2-7	-	CASSLVPGHNEQYF
TRBV10-3	TRBJ2-7	TRBD2	CAISESVAGAYEQYF
TRBV7-2	TRBJ2-1	TRBD2	CASSLTGLAGEHNEQFF
TRBV5-1	TRBJ2-3	TRBD2	CASSLGLADNTQYF
TRBV5-1	TRBJ2-3	-	CASSLSTDTQYF
TRBV28	TRBJ1-2	-	CASQRIGGYTF
TRBV29-1	TRBJ2-7	TRBD1	CSVEGLGGTGVYEQYF
TRBV13	TRBJ1-1	-	CASLRGRLNTEAFF
TRBV29-1	TRBJ2-6	-	CSADTGSGANVLTF
TRBV2	TRBJ2-1	TRBD2	CASRVLAGSEQFF
TRBV4-1	TRBJ2-1	TRBD2	CASSQDFRTSGLNEQFF
TRBV28	TRBJ2-5	-	CASSLQGNGETQYF
TRBV19	TRBJ1-1	TRBD1	CASRGQGVGAEAFF
TRBV12-3/TRBV12-4	TRBJ2-1	TRBD2	CASSFGRLDEQFF